This TCR beta chain was recovered during a study of neurological immune-mediated disorders. Study as a whole: The approximately 34 multiple sclerosis patients comprised around 31 relapsing-remitting and 3 secondary progressive cases.

TCRdb reanalysed the 5' RACE reads using MiXCR and keeps one entry per CDR3 protein. The data hold 55,000 to 70,000 distinct CDR3 sequences, with almost 4% observed a single time. This clonotype was seen repeatedly, ten times or more. Between the trimmed V and J ends, which lost 1 base and 6 bases, there was a span of 13 bases. The CDR3 consists of 15 residues. Germline V lookup: CDR1 DFQATT, CDR2 SNEGSKA (reference sequence). The sequencing input was PBMCs. The V gene is TRBV20-1, the J gene TRBJ1-6; maybe TRBD1 (6 bases). This receptor was taken from a man aged 25-40 years with multiple sclerosis. The CDR3, as DNA: TGCAGTGCTAGAGGTGCAGGGGCGGTTAATTCACCCCTCCACTTT. Its protein is CSARGAGAVNSPLHF.